This is a list of T cell receptor beta chains from one sample in a study of monozygotic twins with inflammatory bowel disease. Reprocessing the 5' RACE reads, TCRdb reports a single entry for every CDR3 protein and omits DNA. This table lists over 350,000 distinct CDR3 sequences. The sequencing input was blood. These receptors came from a human donor with ulcerative colitis or Crohn's disease, or a healthy co-twin of an affected twin (not recorded which). Both conserved end residues are part of each CDR3. Fields, in order: CDR3 protein, V gene, J gene.

CASSFQGGTEAFF	TRBV28	TRBJ1-1
CASSLGGRVNEQYF	TRBV7-2	TRBJ2-7
CASSRVQSTGELFF	TRBV18	TRBJ2-2
CASTRVGVGEQFF	TRBV7-2	TRBJ2-1
CASSRRLGNYGYTF	TRBV12-3/TRBV12-4	TRBJ1-2
CATSDGTGRFYEQYF	TRBV24-1	TRBJ2-7
CASSFQYTEAFF	TRBV5-6	TRBJ1-1
CASSPGGYGYTF	TRBV3-1	TRBJ1-2
CASKAASYNEQFF	TRBV2	TRBJ2-1
CASSFRTSGVEQYF	TRBV5-1	TRBJ2-7
CASSYPGREQYF	TRBV6-2/TRBV6-3	TRBJ2-7
CASSLVGTGGRQPQHF	TRBV19	TRBJ1-5
CASSPMRGGNGYTF	TRBV2	TRBJ1-2
CASRTGTGQETQYF	TRBV6-2/TRBV6-3	TRBJ2-5
CASSQGTSGAEQFF	TRBV4-3	TRBJ2-1
CSARDGRNYEQYF	TRBV20-1	TRBJ2-7
CSVGETGFEAFF	TRBV29-1	TRBJ1-1
CASNFRGIRPTDTQYF	TRBV13	TRBJ2-3
CSARLYGLKNIQYF	TRBV20-1	TRBJ2-4
CASSHPQGAGELFF	TRBV4-3	TRBJ2-2
CASSSAGDYAGELFF	TRBV5-1	TRBJ2-2
CASSSGQGVTNTEAFF	TRBV7-6	TRBJ1-1
CASSLQVISTGELFF	TRBV7-2	TRBJ2-2
CASSLVGGRTVRTTEAFF	TRBV5-1	TRBJ1-1
CASSYWGRDTEAFF	TRBV6-5	TRBJ1-1
CASSLEGPYNEQFF	TRBV5-1	TRBJ2-1
CSAPGQRYTDTQYF	TRBV20-1	TRBJ2-3
CASSPDPRQDKQYF	TRBV6-1	TRBJ2-7
CVSSDPTGNTEAFF	TRBV5-1	TRBJ1-1
CASSLQRGATSYEQYF	TRBV4-2	TRBJ2-7
CASSPLPQGSPYEQYF	TRBV27	TRBJ2-7
CASSSIIQGAEQFF	TRBV7-2	TRBJ2-1
CSANLILRGSTGELFF	TRBV20-1	TRBJ2-2
CASSLGQGVTYEQYF	TRBV7-2	TRBJ2-7
CSAYPGQGEYEQYF	TRBV20-1	TRBJ2-7
CSGKDGNQPQHF	TRBV29-1	TRBJ1-5
CASSQSGYEQYF	TRBV3-1	TRBJ2-7
CASSYGGKGYEQYF	TRBV6-2/TRBV6-3	TRBJ2-7
CASSRGSHTGELFF	TRBV7-2	TRBJ2-2
CASSLNRPGVGGETEYF	TRBV5-1	TRBJ2-5
CASSLSGGEQYF	TRBV5-1	TRBJ2-7
CASSQMTGSFSYEQYF	TRBV4-3	TRBJ2-7
CASSPEANEQFF	TRBV18	TRBJ2-1
CASSAGQQETQYF	TRBV9	TRBJ2-5
CASSVDWLRGAAGTDTQYF	TRBV9	TRBJ2-3
CATSRVQTSGPQHF	TRBV15	TRBJ1-5